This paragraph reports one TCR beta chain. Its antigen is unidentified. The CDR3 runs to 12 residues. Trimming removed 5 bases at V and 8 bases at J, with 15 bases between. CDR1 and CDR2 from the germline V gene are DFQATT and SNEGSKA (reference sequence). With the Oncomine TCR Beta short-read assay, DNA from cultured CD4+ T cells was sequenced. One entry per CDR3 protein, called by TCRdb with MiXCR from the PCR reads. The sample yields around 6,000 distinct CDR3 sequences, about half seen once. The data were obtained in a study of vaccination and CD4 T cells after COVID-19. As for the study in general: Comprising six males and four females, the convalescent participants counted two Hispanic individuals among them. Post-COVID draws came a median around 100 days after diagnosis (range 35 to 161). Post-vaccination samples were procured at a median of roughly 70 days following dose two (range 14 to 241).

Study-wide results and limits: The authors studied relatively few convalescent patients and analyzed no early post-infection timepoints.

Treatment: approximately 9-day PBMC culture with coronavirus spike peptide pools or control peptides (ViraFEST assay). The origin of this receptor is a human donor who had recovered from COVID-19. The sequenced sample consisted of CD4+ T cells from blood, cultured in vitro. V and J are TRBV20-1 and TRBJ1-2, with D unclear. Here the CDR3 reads CSAPVLLGGYTF. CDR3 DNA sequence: TGCAGTGCTCCTGTCCTTTTGGGAGGCTACACCTTC.